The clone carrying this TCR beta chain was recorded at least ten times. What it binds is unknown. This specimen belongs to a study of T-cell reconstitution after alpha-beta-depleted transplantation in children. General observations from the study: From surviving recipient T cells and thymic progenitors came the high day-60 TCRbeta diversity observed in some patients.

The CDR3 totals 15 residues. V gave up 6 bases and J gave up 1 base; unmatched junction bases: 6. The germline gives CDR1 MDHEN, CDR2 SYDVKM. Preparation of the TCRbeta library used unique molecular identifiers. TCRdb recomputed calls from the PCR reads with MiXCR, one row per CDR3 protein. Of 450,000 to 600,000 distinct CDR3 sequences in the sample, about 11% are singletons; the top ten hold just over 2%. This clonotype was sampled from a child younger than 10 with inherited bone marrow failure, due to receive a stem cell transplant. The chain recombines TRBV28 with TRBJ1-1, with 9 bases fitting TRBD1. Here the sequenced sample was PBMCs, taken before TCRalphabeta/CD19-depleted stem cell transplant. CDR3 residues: CASSQDRGANTEAFF. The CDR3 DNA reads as TGTGCCAGCAGCCAGGACAGGGGCGCGAACACTGAAGCTTTCTTT.